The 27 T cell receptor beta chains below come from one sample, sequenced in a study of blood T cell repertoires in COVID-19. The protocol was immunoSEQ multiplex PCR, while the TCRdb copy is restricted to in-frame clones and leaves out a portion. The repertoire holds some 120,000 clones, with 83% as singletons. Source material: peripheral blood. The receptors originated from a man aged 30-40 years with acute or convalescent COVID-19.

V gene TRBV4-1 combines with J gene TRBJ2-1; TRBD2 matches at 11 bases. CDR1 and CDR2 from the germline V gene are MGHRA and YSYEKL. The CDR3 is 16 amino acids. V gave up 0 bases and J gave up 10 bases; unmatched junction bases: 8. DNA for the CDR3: TGCGCCAGCAGCCAAGATTCGACTAGCGGGGAATCAGAGCAGTTCTTC. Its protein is CASSQDSTSGESEQFF.

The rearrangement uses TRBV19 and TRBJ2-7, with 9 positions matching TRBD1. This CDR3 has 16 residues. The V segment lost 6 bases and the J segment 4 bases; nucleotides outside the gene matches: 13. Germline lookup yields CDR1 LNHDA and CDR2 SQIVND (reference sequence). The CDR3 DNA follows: TGTGCCAGTAGGAAAACCGGGACAGGGACTACATACGAGCAGTACTTC. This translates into CASRKTGTGTTYEQYF.

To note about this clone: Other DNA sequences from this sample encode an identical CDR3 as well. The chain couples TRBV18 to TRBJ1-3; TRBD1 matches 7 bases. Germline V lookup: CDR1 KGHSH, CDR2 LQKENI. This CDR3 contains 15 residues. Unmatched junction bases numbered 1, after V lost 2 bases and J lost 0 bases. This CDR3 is CASSPGTDSGNTIYF. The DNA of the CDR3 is TGTGCCAGCTCACCAGGGACAGACTCTGGAAACACCATATATTTT.

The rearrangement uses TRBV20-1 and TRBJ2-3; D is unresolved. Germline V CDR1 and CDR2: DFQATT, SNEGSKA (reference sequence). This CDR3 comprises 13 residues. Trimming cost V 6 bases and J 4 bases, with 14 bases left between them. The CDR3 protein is CSASRLVADTQYF. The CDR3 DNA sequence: TGCAGTGCCAGTCGCCTAGTGGCAGATACGCAGTATTTT.

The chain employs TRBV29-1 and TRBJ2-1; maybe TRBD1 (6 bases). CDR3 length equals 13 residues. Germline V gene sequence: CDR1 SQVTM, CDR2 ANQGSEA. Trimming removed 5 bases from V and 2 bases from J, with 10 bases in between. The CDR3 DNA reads TGCAGCGTTACAGGGACGCCCTACAATGAGCAGTTCTTC. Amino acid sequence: CSVTGTPYNEQFF.

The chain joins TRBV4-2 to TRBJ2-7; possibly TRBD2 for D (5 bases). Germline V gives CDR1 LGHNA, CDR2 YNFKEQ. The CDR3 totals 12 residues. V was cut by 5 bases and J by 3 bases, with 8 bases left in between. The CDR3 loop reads CASSAAGYEQYF. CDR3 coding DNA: TGTGCCAGCAGCGCTGCGGGCTACGAGCAGTACTTC.

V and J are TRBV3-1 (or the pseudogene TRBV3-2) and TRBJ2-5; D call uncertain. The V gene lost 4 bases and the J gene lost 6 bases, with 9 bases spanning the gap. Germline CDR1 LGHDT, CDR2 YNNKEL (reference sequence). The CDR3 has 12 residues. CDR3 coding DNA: TGTGCCAGCAGCCTAGGTGGGCAGACCCAGTACTTC. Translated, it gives CASSLGGQTQYF.

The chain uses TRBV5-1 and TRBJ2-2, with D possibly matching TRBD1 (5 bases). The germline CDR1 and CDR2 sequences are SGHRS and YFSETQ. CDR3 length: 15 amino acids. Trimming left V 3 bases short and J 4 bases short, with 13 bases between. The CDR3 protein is CASSSGRAATGELFF. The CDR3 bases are TGCGCCAGCAGCTCGGGCAGGGCGGCCACCGGGGAGCTGTTTTTT.

The CDR3 spells CAGHDRSTGELFF. The CDR3 DNA sequence: TGTGCCGGTCACGACAGGTCGACCGGGGAGCTGTTTTTT. This chain connects TRBV11-1 to TRBJ2-2; D perhaps matches TRBD1 (6 bases). Trimming took 11 bases from V and 5 from J, leaving 15 bases between them. Germline CDR1 and CDR2: SGHAT and FQDESV (reference sequence). The CDR3 runs to 13 residues. The full variable domain, in which reference TRBV11-1 and TRBJ2-2 provide the parts outside the CDR3, is EAEVAQSPRYKITEKSQAVAFWCDPISGHATLYWYRQILGQGPELLVQFQDESVVDDSQLPKDRFSAERLKGVDSTLKIQPAELGDSAMYLCAGHDRSTGELFFGEGSRLTVL.

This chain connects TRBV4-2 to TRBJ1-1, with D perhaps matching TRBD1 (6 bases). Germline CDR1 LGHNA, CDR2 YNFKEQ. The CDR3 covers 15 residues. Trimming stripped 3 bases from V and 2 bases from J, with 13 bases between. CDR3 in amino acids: CASSHYRDHNTEAFF. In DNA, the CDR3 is TGTGCCAGCAGCCATTACAGGGATCATAACACTGAAGCTTTCTTT.

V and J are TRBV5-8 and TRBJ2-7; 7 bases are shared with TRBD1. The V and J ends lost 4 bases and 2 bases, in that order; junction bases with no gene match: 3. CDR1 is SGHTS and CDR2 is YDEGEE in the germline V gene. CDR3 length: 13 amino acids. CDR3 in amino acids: CASSNTGAYEQYV. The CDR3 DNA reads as TGTGCCAGCAGCAACACAGGGGCCTACGAGCAGTACGTC.

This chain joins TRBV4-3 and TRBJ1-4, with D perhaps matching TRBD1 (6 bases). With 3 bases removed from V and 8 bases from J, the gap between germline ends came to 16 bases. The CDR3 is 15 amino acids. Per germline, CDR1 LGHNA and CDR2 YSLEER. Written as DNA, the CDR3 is TGCGCCAGCAGCCAGAACAGGGCCATTGGCGAAAAACTGTTTTTT. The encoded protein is CASSQNRAIGEKLFF.

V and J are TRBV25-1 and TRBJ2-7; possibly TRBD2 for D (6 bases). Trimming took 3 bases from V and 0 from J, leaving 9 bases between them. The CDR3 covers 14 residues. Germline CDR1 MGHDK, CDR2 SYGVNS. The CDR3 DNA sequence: TGTGCCAGCAGTGATCGCGGGAACTCCTACGAGCAGTACGTC. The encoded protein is CASSDRGNSYEQYV.

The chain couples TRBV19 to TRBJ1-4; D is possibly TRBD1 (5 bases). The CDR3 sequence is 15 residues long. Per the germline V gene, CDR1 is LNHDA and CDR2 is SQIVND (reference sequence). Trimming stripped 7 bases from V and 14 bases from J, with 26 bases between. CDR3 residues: CASTPPGRSKKGLFF. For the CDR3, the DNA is TGTGCCAGTACCCCTCCCGGGAGATCAAAAAAGGGGCTGTTTTTT.

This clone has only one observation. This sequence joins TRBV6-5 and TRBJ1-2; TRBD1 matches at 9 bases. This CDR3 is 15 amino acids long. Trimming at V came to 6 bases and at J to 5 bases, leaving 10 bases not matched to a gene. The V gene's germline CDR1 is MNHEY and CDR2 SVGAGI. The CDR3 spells CASSREDRGGYGYTF. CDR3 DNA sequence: TGTGCCAGCAGCCGAGAGGACAGGGGAGGATATGGCTACACCTTC.

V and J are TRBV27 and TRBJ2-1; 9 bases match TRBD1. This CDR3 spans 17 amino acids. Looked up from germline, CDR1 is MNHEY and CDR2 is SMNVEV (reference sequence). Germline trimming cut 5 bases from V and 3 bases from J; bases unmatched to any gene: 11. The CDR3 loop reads CASSLPPGQGFYNEQFF. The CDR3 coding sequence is TGTGCCAGCAGTCTTCCCCCGGGACAGGGTTTCTACAATGAGCAGTTCTTC.

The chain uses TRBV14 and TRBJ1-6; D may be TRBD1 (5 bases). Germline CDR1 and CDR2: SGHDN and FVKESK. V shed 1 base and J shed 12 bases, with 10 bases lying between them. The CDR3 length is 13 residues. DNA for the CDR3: TGTGCCAGCAGCCAAGTTGGGGGAGGACCCCTCCACTTT. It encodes CASSQVGGGPLHF.

This CDR3 is CASSQFSQGAYEQYF. CDR3 sequence (DNA): TGTGCCAGCAGCCAATTTTCCCAGGGGGCTTACGAGCAGTACTTC. The chain combines TRBV4-2 with TRBJ2-7, with 8 bases identical to TRBD1. Looked up from germline, CDR1 is LGHNA and CDR2 is YNFKEQ. This CDR3 region has 15 residues. With V trimmed by 2 bases and J by 4 bases, 7 bases remained unmatched.

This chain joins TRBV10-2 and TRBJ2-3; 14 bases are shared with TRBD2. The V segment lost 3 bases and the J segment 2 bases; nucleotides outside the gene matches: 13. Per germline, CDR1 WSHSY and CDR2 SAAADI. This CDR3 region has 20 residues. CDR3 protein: CASSDGTSGSGIRVTDTQYF. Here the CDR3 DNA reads TGCGCCAGCAGTGACGGGACTAGCGGGAGTGGTATCAGGGTCACAGATACGCAGTATTTT.

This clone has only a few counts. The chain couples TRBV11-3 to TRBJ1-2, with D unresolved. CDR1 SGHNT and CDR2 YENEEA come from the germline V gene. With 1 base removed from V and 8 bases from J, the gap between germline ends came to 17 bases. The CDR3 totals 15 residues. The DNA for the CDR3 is TGTGCCAGCAGCTTAGTAAGTACAGTTCGTTACGGCTACACCTTC. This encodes CASSLVSTVRYGYTF.

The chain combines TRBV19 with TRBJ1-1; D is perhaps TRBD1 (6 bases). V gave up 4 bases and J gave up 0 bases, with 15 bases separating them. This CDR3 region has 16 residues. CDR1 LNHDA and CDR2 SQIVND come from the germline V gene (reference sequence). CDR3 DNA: TGTGCCAGTAGTACCACACCGGGACACCTGAACACTGAAGCTTTCTTT. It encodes CASSTTPGHLNTEAFF.

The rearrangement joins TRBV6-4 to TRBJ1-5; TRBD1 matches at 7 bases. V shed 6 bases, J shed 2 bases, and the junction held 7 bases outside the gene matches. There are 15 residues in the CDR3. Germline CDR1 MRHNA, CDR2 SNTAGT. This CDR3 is CASRRDSSGNQPQHF. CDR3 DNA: TGTGCCAGCAGGCGGGACAGCTCTGGCAATCAGCCCCAGCATTTT.

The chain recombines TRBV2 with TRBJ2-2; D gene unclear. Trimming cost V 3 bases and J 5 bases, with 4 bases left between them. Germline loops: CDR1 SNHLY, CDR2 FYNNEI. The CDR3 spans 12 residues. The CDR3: CASSDFTGELFF. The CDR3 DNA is TGTGCCAGCAGTGACTTTACCGGGGAGCTGTTTTTT.

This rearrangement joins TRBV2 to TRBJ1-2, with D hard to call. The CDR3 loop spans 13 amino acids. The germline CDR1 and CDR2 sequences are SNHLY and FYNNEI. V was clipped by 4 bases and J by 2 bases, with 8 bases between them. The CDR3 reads CASSGRVNYGYTF. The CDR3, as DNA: TGTGCCAGCAGTGGGCGGGTCAACTATGGCTACACCTTC.

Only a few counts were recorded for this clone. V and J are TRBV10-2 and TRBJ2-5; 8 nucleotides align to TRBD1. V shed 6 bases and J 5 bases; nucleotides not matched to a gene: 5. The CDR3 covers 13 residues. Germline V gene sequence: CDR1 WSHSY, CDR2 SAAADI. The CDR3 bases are TGCGCCAGCAGCAGGGGGCTGGGGGAGACCCAGTACTTC. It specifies CASSRGLGETQYF.

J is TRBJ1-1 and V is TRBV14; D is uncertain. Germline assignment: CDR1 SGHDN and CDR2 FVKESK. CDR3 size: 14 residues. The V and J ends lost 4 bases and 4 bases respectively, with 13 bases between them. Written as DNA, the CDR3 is TGTGCCAGCAGCCGAGAGGCCCGGGGCACTGAAGCTTTCTTT. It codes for CASSREARGTEAFF.

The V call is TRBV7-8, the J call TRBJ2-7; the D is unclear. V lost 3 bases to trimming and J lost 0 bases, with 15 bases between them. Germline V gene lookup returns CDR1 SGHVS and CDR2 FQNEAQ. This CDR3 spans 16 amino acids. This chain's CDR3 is CASSLAVPTNSYEQYV. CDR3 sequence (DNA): TGTGCCAGCAGCTTGGCCGTTCCGACAAACTCCTACGAGCAGTACGTC.